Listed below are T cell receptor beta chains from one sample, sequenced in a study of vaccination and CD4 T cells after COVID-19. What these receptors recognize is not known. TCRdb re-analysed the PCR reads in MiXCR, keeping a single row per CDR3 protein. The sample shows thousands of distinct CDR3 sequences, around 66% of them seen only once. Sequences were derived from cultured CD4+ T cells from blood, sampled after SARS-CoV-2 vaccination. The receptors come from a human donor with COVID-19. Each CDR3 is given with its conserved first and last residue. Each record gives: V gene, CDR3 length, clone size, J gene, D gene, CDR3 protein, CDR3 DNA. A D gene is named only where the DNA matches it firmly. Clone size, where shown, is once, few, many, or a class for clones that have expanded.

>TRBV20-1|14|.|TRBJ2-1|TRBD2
CSATGTSAYNEQFF
TGCAGTGCCACCGGGACTAGCGCCTACAATGAGCAGTTCTTC
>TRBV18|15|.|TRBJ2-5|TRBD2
CASSPQAGGPETQYF
TGTGCCAGCTCACCACAAGCGGGGGGGCCAGAGACCCAGTACTTC
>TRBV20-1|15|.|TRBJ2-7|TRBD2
CSARDPSGSLYEQYF
TGCAGTGCTAGAGATCCGAGCGGGAGCTTATACGAGCAGTACTTC
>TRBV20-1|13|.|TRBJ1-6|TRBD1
CSPHDRVGPPLHF
TGCAGTCCTCACGACAGGGTCGGGCCACCCCTCCACTTT
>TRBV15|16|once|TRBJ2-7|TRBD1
CATSRGDRVTSYEQYF
TGTGCCACCAGCAGAGGGGACAGGGTAACCTCCTACGAGCAGTACTTC
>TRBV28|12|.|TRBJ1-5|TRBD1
CASSTGVRPQHF
TGTGCCAGCAGTACAGGGGTTCGGCCCCAGCATTTT
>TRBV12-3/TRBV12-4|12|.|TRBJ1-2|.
CASFAENYGYTF
TGTGCCAGTTTTGCGGAGAACTATGGCTACACCTTC
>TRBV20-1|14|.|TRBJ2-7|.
CSARERLAMGEQYF
TGCAGTGCTAGAGAGCGGCTAGCGATGGGCGAGCAGTACTTC
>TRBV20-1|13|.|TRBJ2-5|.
CSASAGVVETQYF
TGCAGTGCCAGCGCCGGGGTTGTGGAGACCCAGTACTTC
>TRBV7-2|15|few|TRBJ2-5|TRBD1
CASNAGTGYGETQYF
TGTGCCAGCAACGCGGGGACAGGGTACGGGGAGACCCAGTACTTC
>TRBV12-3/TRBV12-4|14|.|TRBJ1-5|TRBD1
CASRQDRVEQPQHF
TGTGCCAGCAGACAGGACAGGGTGGAACAGCCCCAGCATTTT
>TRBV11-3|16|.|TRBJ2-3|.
CASRVCSRLRSHTQYF
TGTGCCAGCAGGGTCTGTTCACGGCTACGCTCACATACGCAGTATTTT
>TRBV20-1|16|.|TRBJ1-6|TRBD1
CSAREGAGQGNSPLHF
TGCAGTGCTAGAGAGGGGGCGGGACAGGGAAATTCACCCCTCCACTTT
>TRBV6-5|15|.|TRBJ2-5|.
CASSYSIGTPETQYF
TGTGCCAGCAGTTACTCGATAGGTACGCCAGAGACCCAGTACTTC
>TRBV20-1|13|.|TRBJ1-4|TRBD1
CSGVGTGIRGLFF
TGCAGTGGGGTTGGGACAGGGATTCGAGGCCTGTTTTTT
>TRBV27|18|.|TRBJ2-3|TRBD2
CASSVVLSSGARTDTQYF
TGTGCCAGCAGTGTCGTTTTGTCGAGCGGGGCCCGCACAGATACGCAGTATTTT
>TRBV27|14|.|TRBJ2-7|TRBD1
CASRTGTVVYEQYF
TGTGCCAGCAGAACCGGGACAGTAGTCTACGAGCAGTACTTC
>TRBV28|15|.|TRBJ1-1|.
CASSLNTGRNTEAFF
TGTGCCAGCAGTTTAAATACAGGGAGAAACACTGAAGCTTTCTTT
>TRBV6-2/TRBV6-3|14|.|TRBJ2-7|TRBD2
CASRMGGSSYEQYF
TGTGCCAGCAGGATGGGGGGGAGCTCCTACGAGCAGTACTTC
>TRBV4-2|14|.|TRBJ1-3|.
CASSSGGEGNTIYF
TGTGCCAGCAGCTCGGGGGGTGAGGGAAACACCATATATTTT
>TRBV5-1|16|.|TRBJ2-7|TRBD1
CASSGVLGQGGYEQYF
TGCGCCAGCAGCGGTGTTTTGGGACAGGGGGGGTACGAGCAGTACTTC
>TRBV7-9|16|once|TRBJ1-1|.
CASSLTTGTGNTEAFF
TGTGCCAGCAGCTTAACAACCGGGACTGGGAACACTGAAGCTTTCTTT
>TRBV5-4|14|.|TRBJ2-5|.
CASSLAATQETQYF
TGTGCCAGCAGCTTGGCTGCCACCCAAGAGACCCAGTACTTC
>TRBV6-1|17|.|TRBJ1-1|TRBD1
CASRRAPLDRTNTEAFF
TGTGCCAGCAGGAGGGCACCGCTGGACAGGACGAACACTGAAGCTTTCTTT
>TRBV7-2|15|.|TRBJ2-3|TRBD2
CASSGLAGAPHTQYF
TGTGCCAGCAGCGGACTAGCGGGGGCCCCGCATACGCAGTATTTT
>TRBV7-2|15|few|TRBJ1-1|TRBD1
CASSLGAGGVREAFF
TGTGCCAGCAGCTTAGGGGCAGGGGGCGTGAGGGAAGCTTTCTTT
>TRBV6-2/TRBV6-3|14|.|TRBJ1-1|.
CASRSGAGNTEAFF
TGTGCCAGCAGGAGCGGGGCCGGCAACACTGAAGCTTTCTTT
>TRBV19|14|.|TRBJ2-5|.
CASKTGRKGETQYF
TGTGCCAGTAAGACAGGGAGGAAGGGAGAGACCCAGTACTTC
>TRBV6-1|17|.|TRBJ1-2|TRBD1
CASSPGAGQGGNYGYTF
TGTGCCAGCAGTCCAGGCGCAGGACAGGGGGGCAACTATGGCTACACCTTC
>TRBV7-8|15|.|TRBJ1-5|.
CASSGRGRSNQPQHF
TGTGCCAGCAGCGGGAGGGGCAGAAGCAATCAGCCCCAGCATTTT
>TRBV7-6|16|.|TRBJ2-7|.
CASSAQGHLSSYEQYF
TGTGCCAGCAGCGCGCAGGGACATCTCAGCTCCTACGAGCAGTACTTC
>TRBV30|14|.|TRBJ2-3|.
CAWTSGQSTDTQYF
TGTGCCTGGACAAGCGGGCAAAGCACAGATACGCAGTATTTT
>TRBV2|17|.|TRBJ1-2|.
CASSDSGTGLSGVGYTF
TGTGCCAGCAGTGATTCCGGGACGGGGCTATCGGGGGTTGGCTACACCTTC
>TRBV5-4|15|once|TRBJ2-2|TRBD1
CASSGGTGAAGELFF
TGTGCCAGCAGCGGAGGGACAGGAGCTGCCGGGGAGCTGTTTTTT
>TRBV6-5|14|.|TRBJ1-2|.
CASSYSQAPYGYTF
TGTGCCAGCAGTTACTCGCAAGCCCCTTATGGCTACACCTTC
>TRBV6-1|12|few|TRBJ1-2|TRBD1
CASTDRGSGYTF
TGTGCCAGCACCGACAGGGGCTCTGGCTACACCTTC
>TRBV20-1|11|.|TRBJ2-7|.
CSASPGHEQYF
TGCAGTGCTAGTCCCGGCCATGAGCAGTACTTC
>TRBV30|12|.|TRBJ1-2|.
CAWRGGNYGYTF
TGTGCCTGGAGAGGGGGAAACTATGGCTACACCTTC
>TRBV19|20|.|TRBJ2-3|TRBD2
CASSNKGLAGEKNYQDTQYF
TGTGCCAGTAGTAACAAGGGACTAGCGGGGGAGAAGAACTATCAAGATACGCAGTATTTT
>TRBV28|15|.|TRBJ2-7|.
CASSLWGREDYEQYF
TGTGCCAGCAGTTTATGGGGCAGGGAAGACTACGAGCAGTACTTC
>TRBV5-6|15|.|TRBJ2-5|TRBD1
CASIFWDRGQETQYF
TGTGCCAGCATCTTTTGGGACAGGGGGCAAGAGACCCAGTACTTC
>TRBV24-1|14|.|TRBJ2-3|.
CATSDLRGTDTQYF
TGTGCCACCAGTGATTTGCGAGGGACAGATACGCAGTATTTT
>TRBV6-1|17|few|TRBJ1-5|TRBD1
CASSRDPGTGFHQPQHF
TGTGCCAGCAGTCGCGATCCCGGGACAGGATTCCATCAGCCCCAGCATTTT
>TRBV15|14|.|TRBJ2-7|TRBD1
CATRATGGSYEQYF
TGTGCCACCAGGGCGACAGGGGGGTCCTACGAGCAGTACTTC
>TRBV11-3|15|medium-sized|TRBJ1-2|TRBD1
CASSPNRGANYGYTF
TGTGCCAGCAGCCCCAACAGGGGAGCTAACTATGGCTACACCTTC